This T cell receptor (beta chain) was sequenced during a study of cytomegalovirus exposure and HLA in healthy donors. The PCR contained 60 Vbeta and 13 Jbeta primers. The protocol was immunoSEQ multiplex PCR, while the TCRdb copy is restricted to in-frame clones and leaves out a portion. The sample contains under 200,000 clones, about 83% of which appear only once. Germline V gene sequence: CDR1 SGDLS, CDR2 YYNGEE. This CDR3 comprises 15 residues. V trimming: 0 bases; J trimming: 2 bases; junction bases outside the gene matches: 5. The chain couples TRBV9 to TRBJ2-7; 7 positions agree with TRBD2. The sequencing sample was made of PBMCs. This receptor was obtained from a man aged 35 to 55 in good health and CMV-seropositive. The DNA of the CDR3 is TGTGCCAGCAGCGTAGCCCCCGGGGGGACCTACGAGCAGTACTTC. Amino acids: CASSVAPGGTYEQYF. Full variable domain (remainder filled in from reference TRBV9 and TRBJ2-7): DSGVTQTPKHLITATGQRVTLRCSPRSGDLSVYWYQQSLDQGLQFLIQYYNGEERAKGNILERFSAQQFPDLHSELNLSSLELGDSALYFCASSVAPGGTYEQYFGPGTRLTVT.